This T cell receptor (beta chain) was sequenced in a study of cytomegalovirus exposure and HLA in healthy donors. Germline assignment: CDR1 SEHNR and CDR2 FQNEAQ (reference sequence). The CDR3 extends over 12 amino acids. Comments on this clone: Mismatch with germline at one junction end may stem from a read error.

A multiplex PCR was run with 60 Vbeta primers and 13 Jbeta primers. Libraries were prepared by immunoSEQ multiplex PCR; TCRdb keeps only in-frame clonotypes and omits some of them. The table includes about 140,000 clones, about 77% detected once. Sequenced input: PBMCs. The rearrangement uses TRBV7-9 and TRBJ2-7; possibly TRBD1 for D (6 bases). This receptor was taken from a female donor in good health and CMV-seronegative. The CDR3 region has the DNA TGTTCCAGCAGCCCCGGACAGTTCGGGCAGTACTTC. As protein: CSSSPGQFGQYF.